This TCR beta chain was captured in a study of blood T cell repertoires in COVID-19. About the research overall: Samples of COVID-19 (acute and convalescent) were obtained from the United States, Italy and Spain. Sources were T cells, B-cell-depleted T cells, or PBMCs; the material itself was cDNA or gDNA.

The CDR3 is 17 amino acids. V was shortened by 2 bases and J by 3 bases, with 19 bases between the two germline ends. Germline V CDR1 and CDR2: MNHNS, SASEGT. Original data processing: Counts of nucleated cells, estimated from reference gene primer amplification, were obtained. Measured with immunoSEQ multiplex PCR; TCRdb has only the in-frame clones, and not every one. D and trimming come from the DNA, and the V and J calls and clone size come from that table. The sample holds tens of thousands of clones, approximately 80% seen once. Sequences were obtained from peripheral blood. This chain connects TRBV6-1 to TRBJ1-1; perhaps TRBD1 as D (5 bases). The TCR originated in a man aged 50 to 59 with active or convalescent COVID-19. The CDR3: CASSENDLTARDTEAFF. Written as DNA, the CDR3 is TGTGCCAGCAGTGAAAATGATTTGACGGCCAGGGACACTGAAGCTTTCTTT.